This is a list of T cell receptor beta chains from one sample in a study of cytomegalovirus exposure and HLA in healthy donors. The assay was immunoSEQ multiplex PCR, and TCRdb's table has in-frame clones only and misses some. The repertoire holds 95,000 to 150,000 clones, with approximately 76% as singletons. The sequenced sample consisted of PBMCs. The source is a man in his sixties in good health and CMV-seropositive. Both conserved end residues are part of each CDR3. Size is omitted from some rows. Given values are once, few, many or a class for expanded clones.

>TRBV25-1|-|TRBJ1-6
CASSPTGTNSPLHF
>TRBV7-8|once|TRBJ1-2
CASSPGYNYGYTF
>TRBV5-6|-|TRBJ1-1
CASSLGATGVITEAFF
>TRBV5-8|-|TRBJ1-5
CASSLVQGARNQPQHF
>TRBV7-2|-|TRBJ1-2
CASMIGGARYGYTF
>TRBV28|-|TRBJ1-2
CASRAGDYGYTF
>TRBV11-2|-|TRBJ2-5
CASSPGQIQETQYF
>TRBV5-4|-|TRBJ1-1
CASSLGGHDTEAFF
>TRBV6-5|-|TRBJ2-7
CASSTSGAYEQYF
>TRBV2|-|TRBJ1-5
CASVGGPNSNQPQHF
>TRBV7-3|-|TRBJ2-1
CASSSPPTEPYNEQFF